This record looks at one TCR beta chain sequence and its context. Its specific antigen is unknown. No per-base quality is available; no much larger clone lies one base away. The library was prepared using the immunoSEQ multiplex PCR assay. As stored in TCRdb, this immuneACCESS dataset retains in-frame rearrangements with V and J assigned. A fraction of the clones does not appear; measured against another copy, unresolved V genes explain less than half of the discrepancy, and the remainder lacks a known reason. The sample table lists about 660,000 clones, around 87% of them with a count of one. Of the sample, roughly 0.0094% is held by the ten largest clones. The sample originates from a study of shared T cell receptors in the human thymus (dated by TCRdb to the early 2020s). With respect to the entire study: The study examined how the human thymus generates shared, self-reactive T-cell receptor alpha chains.

Trimming accounts for 4 bases at V and 3 bases at J, while the number of junction bases matched to no gene is 9. Per the germline V gene (reference sequence), SEHNR is the CDR1 and FQNEAQ is the CDR2. The CDR3 covers 15 residues, taking in both the cysteine and the phenylalanine. Only the CDR3 DNA is retained, 45 bases long and in frame from the first base. These data were also reused for a study on human thymus T cells. The second publication reports: In Finland, the donors were immunologically healthy infants who were having open corrective cardiac surgery for congenital heart defects. Thymus tissue was collected as surgical resects that were removed during corrective cardiac surgery. Biased V and J gene segment usage appeared to be present in both thymic and peripheral blood repertoires. According to the related research, thymic TCR repertoires were highly overlapping among unrelated individuals. The study characterized TCR alpha and beta repertoires from fewer than ten infant thymus samples and four related peripheral blood samples. The cohort included six male and a couple of female infants, with donor ages spanning 7 to 244 days. Thymocytes were freed from the tissue by mechanical means and kept at -70 degrees C as pellets of about 9-33 million cells. A QIAsymphony instrument was used to extract genomic DNA from frozen cell pellets. TCRB and TCRAD loci were amplified from a standardized quantity of quality-controlled genomic DNA using the immunoSEQ multiplex PCR assay. The amplicons spanned the V(D)J region and were long enough to cover the CDR3 and allow V and J genes to be identified. Amplicon sequencing was performed on an Illumina platform through the commercial immunoSEQ service. Primer bias and sequencing errors were corrected as previously described, and TCRAD and TCRB definitions were based on the IMGT database. The repertoires were analysed using immunoSEQ Analyzer 3.0 and VDJTools for basic statistics, V/J segment usage, diversity estimates, rarefaction and pairwise overlap. Chao1, ChaoE, Efron-Thisted, Shannon and inverse Simpson indices were used to estimate diversity, which was also estimated on datasets down-sampled to the smallest sample. Repertoire overlap used strict matching of CDR3 nucleotide sequence, V gene and J gene, with Jaccard-based multidimensional scaling clustering. Thymus samples yielded on average approximately 860,000 unique TCRB clonotypes, compared with around 91,000 from blood samples.

This receptor chain uses TRBV7-9 and TRBJ2-7; 7 bases in between match TRBD1. Sequencing used thymocytes. This TCR was sampled from a boy younger than two with a congenital heart defect. Donor details come from another sample of the same person, matched by shared clones. The nucleotides are TGTGCCAGCAGCTGCAACCGGGACAGAGGCTACGAGCAGTACTTC. Its product reads: CASSCNRDRGYEQYF.